This record covers a single T cell receptor beta chain. Its antigen is currently unknown. A second about 6 to 11 cycle PCR used barcoded and J-beta primers. TCRdb processed the 5' RACE reads anew with MiXCR; each CDR3 protein has one entry. The data contain around 1,900,000 distinct CDR3 sequences, approximately 39% of them singletons. This entry is derived from a study of blood T cells in healthy people across ages. Study results and limitations: Across the age range, TCR beta diversity per million T cells fell in a roughly linear way.

The sequenced sample was blood. This TCR came from a human donor in good health.

CDR3 residues: CSATPSSTDTQYF. CDR3 nucleotide sequence: TGCAGCGCGACACCATCTAGCACAGATACGCAGTATTTT. V usage is TRBV29-1 and J usage is TRBJ2-3, with unresolved D. The V gene lost 7 bases and the J gene lost 0 bases, with 11 bases spanning the gap. The CDR3 is made up of 13 amino acids. Germline CDR1 is SQVTM and CDR2 is ANQGSEA.